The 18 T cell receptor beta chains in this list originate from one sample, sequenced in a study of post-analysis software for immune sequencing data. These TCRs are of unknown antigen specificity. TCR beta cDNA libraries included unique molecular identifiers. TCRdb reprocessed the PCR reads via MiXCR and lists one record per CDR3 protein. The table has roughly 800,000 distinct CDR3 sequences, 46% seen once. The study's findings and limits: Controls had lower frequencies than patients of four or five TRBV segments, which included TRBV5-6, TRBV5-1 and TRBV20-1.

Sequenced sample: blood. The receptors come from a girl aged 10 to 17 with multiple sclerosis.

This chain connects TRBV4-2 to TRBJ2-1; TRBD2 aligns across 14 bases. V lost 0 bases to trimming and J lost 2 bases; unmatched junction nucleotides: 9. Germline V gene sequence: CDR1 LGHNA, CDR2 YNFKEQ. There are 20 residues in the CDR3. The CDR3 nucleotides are TGTGCCAGCAGCCAAGAGTTGACTAGCGGGAGGGCCATGCCCTACAATGAGCAGTTCTTC. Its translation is CASSQELTSGRAMPYNEQFF.

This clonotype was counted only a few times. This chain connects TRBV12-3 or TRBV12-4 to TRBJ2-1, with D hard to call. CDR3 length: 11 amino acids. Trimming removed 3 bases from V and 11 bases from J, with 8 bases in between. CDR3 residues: CASSLLRKQFF. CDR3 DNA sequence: TGTGCCAGCAGTTTGCTGAGGAAGCAGTTCTTC.

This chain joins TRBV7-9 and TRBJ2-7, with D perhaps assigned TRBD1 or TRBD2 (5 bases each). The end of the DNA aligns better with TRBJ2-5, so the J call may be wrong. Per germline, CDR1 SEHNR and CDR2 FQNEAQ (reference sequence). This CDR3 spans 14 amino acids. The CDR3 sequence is CASSPGTGIGTQYF. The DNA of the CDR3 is TGTGCCAGCAGCCCAGGGACGGGCATCGGGACCCAGTACTTC.

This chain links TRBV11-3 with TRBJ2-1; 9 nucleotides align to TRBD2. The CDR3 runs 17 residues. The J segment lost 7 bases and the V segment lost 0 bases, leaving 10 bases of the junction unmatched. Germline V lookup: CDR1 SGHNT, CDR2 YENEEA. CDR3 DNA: TGTGCCAGCAGCTTAGACGGCGGGAGGGGTTATAGGAATGAGCAGTTCTTC. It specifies CASSLDGGRGYRNEQFF. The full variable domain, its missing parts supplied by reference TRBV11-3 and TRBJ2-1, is EAGVVQSPRYKIIEKKQPVAFWCNPISGHNTLYWYLQNLGQGPELLIRYENEEAVDDSQLPKDRFSAERLKGVDSTLKIQPAELGDSAVYLCASSLDGGRGYRNEQFFGPGTRLTVL.

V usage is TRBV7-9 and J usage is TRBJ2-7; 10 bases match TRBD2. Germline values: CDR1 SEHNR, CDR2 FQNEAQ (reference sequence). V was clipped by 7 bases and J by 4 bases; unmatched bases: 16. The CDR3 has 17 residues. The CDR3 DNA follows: TGTGCCAGCACCCCGGGCGGTCTAGCGGGAGTCGGGTACGAGCAGTACTTC. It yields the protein CASTPGGLAGVGYEQYF. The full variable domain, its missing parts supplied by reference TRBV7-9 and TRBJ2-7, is DTGVSQNPRHKITKRGQNVTFRCDPISEHNRLYWYRQTLGQGPEFLTYFQNEAQLEKSRLLSDRFSAERPKGSFSTLEIQRTEQGDSAMYLCASTPGGLAGVGYEQYFGPGTRLTVT.

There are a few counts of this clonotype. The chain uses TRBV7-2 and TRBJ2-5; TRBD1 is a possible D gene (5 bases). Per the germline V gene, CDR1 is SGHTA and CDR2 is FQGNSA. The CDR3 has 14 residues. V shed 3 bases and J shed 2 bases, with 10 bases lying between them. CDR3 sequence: CASSFRGLQETQYF. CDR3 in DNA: TGTGCCAGCAGCTTTAGGGGCTTACAAGAGACCCAGTACTTC.

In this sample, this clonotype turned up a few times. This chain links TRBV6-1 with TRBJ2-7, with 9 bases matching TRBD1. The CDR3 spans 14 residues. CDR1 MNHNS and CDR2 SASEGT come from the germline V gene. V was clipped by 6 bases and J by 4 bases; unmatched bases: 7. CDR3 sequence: CASSPGTGHYEQYF. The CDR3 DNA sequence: TGTGCCAGCAGCCCCGGGACAGGGCATTACGAGCAGTACTTC.

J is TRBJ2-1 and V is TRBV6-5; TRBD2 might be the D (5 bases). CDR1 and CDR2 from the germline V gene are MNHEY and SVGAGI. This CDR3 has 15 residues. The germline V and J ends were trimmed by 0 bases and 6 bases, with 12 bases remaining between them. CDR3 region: CASSYSPTRGNEQFF. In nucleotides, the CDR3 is TGTGCCAGCAGTTACTCCCCGACACGGGGCAATGAGCAGTTCTTC.

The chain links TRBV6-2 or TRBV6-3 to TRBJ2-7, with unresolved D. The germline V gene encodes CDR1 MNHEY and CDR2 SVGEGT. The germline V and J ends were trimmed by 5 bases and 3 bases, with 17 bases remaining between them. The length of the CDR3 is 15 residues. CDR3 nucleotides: TGTGCCAGCAGTATGCAAGGGAATACGGTCTACGAGCAGTACTTC. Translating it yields CASSMQGNTVYEQYF.

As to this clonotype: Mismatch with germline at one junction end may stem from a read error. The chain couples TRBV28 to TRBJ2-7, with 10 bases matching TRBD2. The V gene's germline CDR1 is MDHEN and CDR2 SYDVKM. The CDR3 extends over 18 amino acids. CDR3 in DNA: TGTGCCGGCAGTTTTTGGGAACTAGCGGGACGAGACAGTTACGAGCAGTACTTC. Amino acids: CAGSFWELAGRDSYEQYF.

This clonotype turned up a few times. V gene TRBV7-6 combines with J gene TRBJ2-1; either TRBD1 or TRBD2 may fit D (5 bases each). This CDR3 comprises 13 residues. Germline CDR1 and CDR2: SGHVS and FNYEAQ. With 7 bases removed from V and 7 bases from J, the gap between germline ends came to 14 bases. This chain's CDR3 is CASTTSGRNEQFF. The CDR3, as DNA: TGTGCCAGCACCACCTCGGGGCGGAATGAGCAGTTCTTC.

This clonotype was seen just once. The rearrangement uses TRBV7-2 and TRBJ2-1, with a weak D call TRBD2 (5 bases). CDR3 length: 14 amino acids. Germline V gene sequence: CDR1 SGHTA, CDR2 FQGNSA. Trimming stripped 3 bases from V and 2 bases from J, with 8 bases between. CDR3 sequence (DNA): TGTGCCAGCAGCTTTAGCGTCCCCTACAATGAGCAGTTCTTC. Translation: CASSFSVPYNEQFF.

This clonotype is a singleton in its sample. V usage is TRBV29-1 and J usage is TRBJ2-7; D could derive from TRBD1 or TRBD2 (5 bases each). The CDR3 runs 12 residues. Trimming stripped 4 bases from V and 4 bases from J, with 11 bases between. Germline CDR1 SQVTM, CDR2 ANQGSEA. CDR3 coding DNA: TGCAGCGTTGCCGGGGCTGGGTACGAGCAGTACTTC. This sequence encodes CSVAGAGYEQYF.

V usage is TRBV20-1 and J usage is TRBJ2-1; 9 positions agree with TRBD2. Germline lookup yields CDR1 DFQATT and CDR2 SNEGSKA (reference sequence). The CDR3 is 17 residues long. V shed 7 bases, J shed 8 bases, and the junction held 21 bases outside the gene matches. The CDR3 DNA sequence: TGCAGTGGCATTGGGGGACGGCGGGAGGGACTTCTCGATGAGCAGTTCTTC. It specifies CSGIGGRREGLLDEQFF.

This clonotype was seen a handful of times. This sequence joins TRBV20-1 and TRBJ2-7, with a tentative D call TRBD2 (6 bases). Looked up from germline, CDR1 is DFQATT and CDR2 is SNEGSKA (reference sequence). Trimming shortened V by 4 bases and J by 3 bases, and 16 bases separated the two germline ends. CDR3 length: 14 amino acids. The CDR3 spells CSAMGAPTSYEQYF. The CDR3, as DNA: TGCAGTGCTATGGGAGCCCCGACTAGCTACGAGCAGTACTTC.

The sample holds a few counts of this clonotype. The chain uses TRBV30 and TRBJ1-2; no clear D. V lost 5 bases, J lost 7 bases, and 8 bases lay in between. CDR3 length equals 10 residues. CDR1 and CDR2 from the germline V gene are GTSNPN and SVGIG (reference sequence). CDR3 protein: CAWGPGGYTF. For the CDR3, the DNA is TGTGCCTGGGGTCCGGGTGGCTACACCTTC.

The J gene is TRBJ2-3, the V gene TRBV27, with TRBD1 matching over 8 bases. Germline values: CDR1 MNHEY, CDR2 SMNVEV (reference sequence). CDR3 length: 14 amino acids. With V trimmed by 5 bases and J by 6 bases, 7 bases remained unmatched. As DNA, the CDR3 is TGTGCCAGCAGTGTCGGGACAGGTGGCGATACGCAGTATTTT. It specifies CASSVGTGGDTQYF.

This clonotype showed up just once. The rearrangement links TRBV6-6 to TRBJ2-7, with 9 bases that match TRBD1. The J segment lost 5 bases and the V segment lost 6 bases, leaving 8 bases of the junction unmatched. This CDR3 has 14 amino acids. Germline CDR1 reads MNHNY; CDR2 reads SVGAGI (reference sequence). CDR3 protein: CASRPGTGIHEQYF. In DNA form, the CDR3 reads TGTGCCAGCAGGCCCGGGACAGGGATCCACGAGCAGTACTTC.